This is a list of T cell receptor beta chains from one sample in a study of tumor and adjacent non-tumor tissue in lung cancer. TCRdb re-analysed the multiplex PCR reads in MiXCR, keeping a single row per CDR3 protein. The table records 90,000 to 110,000 distinct CDR3 sequences, 60% to 80% of them present only once. The sample comprised distant non-tumor lung tissue. The receptors here all came from a man in his fifties or sixties with non-small cell lung cancer. Each CDR3 is given with its conserved first and last residue. D genes are given only for firm matches. The listing skips clone size in some rows; elsewhere it reads once, few, many or a size class.

abundance	j_gene	v_gene	d_gene	CDR3aa	CDR3nt
.	TRBJ2-7	TRBV15	TRBD2	CATSRVGTSGSNEQYF	TGTGCCACCAGCAGAGTCGGGACTAGCGGCTCCAACGAGCAGTACTTC
many	TRBJ2-1	TRBV4-1	TRBD2	CASSQGLAGANEQFF	TGCGCCAGCAGCCAAGGGCTAGCGGGAGCCAATGAGCAGTTCTTC
.	TRBJ2-3	TRBV11-3	TRBD2	CASSASGLARVDTEYF	TGTGCCAGCAGTGCCTCGGGACTAGCGAGAGTAGATACGGAGTATTTT
.	TRBJ1-3	TRBV12-3/TRBV12-4	.	CASSRGLKGGNTIYF	TGTGCCAGCAGTAGGGGTCTGAAGGGGGGAAACACCATATATTTT
many	TRBJ2-7	TRBV24-1	.	CATEGRGSYEQYF	TGTGCCACCGAGGGCAGAGGCTCCTACGAGCAGTACTTC
.	TRBJ1-1	TRBV5-5	.	CASRPEYTTEAFF	TGTGCCAGCAGGCCCGAGTATACCACTGAAGCTTTCTTT
.	TRBJ2-3	TRBV19	TRBD1	CASTTGQAADTQYF	TGTGCCAGTACTACGGGACAGGCCGCGGATACGCAGTATTTT
.	TRBJ2-3	TRBV5-4	TRBD2	CASSLDGSGVDTQYF	TGTGCCAGCAGCTTGGACGGAAGCGGGGTGGATACGCAGTATTTT
.	TRBJ1-3	TRBV6-1	.	CASSEILCYSGSTIYF	TGTGCCAGCAGTGAAATTCTCTGCTACTCTGGAAGCACCATATATTTT
.	TRBJ2-1	TRBV11-1	.	CASSLVEVHEQFF	TGCGCCAGCAGCTTAGTGGAGGTTCATGAGCAGTTCTTC
.	TRBJ2-7	TRBV5-6	.	CASGFSRREQYF	TGCGCCAGCGGCTTTTCCCGTAGAGAGCAGTACTTC
.	TRBJ2-3	TRBV20-1	.	CSAIGSFVDTQYF	TGCAGTGCTATAGGTAGTTTTGTAGATACGCAGTATTTT
.	TRBJ2-7	TRBV29-1	.	CIVEAPYRDGEQYF	TGCATCGTTGAAGCGCCTTACAGGGACGGCGAGCAGTACTTC
few	TRBJ1-5	TRBV2	TRBD1	CASRPDRAPEAQHF	TGTGCCAGCAGGCCCGACAGGGCACCCGAGGCCCAGCATTTT
.	TRBJ2-5	TRBV6-5	.	CASRSPRDPSQETQHF	TGTGCCAGCAGATCCCCTCGGGATCCTTCCCAAGAGACCCAGCACTTC
.	TRBJ1-1	TRBV18	.	CASSPTGARFSEAFF	TGTGCCAGCTCACCAACTGGGGCGCGCTTCTCTGAAGCTTTCTTT
.	TRBJ2-3	TRBV28	TRBD1	CASSRTGLERQYF	TGTGCCAGCAGTCGGACAGGCTTAGAAAGGCAGTATTTT
.	TRBJ1-6	TRBV28	.	CASRPARGSGSPLRF	TGTGCCAGTAGACCCGCCCGAGGTTCGGGTTCACCCCTCCGCTTT
few	TRBJ1-1	TRBV20-1	TRBD1	CSATADRGLNTEAFF	TGCAGTGCTACGGCCGACAGGGGACTCAACACTGAAGCTTTCTTT
.	TRBJ2-1	TRBV20-1	TRBD1	CSGGTGVNGQFF	TGCTCAGGAGGGACAGGGGTCAATGGGCAGTTCTTC
.	TRBJ2-2	TRBV4-2	.	CASSLSTSDCAGELFF	TGTGCCAGCAGCCTTTCGACTAGTGATTGTGCCGGGGAGCTGTTTTTT
few	TRBJ2-7	TRBV20-1	.	CSAMGQGSYEQYF	TGCAGTGCTATGGGTCAGGGATCCTACGAGCAGTACTTC
.	TRBJ2-1	TRBV20-1	TRBD1	CSAPRTGGNEQSF	TGCAGTGCTCCCCGGACAGGGGGCAATGAGCAGTCCTTC
once	TRBJ1-2	TRBV5-4	TRBD1	CASSPRTGGILDYTF	TGTGCCAGTAGCCCAAGGACAGGGGGGATATTGGACTACACCTTC
.	TRBJ1-1	TRBV14	.	CAESTADGGSTEAFF	TGTGCCGAATCAACAGCCGACGGGGGGAGCACTGAAGCTTTCTTT
.	TRBJ2-7	TRBV14	TRBD1	CASSGQGYDQYF	TGTGCCAGCAGTGGACAGGGTTACGATCAGTACTTC
.	TRBJ2-3	TRBV11-3	.	CASSLVVYTDRQFF	TGTGCCAGCAGCTTAGTCGTCTACACAGATAGGCAGTTTTTT
.	TRBJ2-3	TRBV12-3/TRBV12-4	.	CVSSQSADTQYF	TGTGTCAGCAGCCAAAGCGCAGATACGCAGTATTTT
.	TRBJ2-3	TRBV6-6	TRBD2	CASRSGSLTDTQYF	TGTGCCAGCAGGAGCGGGAGCTTAACAGATACGCAGTATTTT
.	TRBJ2-1	TRBV29-1	TRBD2	CSVDGLAGDGNEQFF	TGCAGCGTTGATGGGTTAGCGGGAGACGGCAATGAGCAGTTCTTC
.	TRBJ2-1	TRBV29-1	TRBD2	CTLPTSGNVFF	TGCACGCTACCGACTAGCGGGAATGTGTTCTTC
.	TRBJ1-3	TRBV12-3/TRBV12-4	TRBD1	CASSPNRGTGNTINF	TGTGCCAGCAGCCCTAACAGGGGGACAGGAAACACCATAAATTTT
few	TRBJ2-6	TRBV5-1	.	CASSLALLNPGANVLTF	TGCGCCAGCAGCTTGGCCCTACTTAACCCTGGGGCCAACGTCCTGACTTTC
few	TRBJ2-4	TRBV25-1	TRBD1	CASSVLGQGDIQYF	TGTGCCAGCAGTGTTTTGGGACAGGGCGATATTCAGTACTTC
.	TRBJ1-2	TRBV6-2/TRBV6-3	.	CTSSYSETSVYTF	TGTACCAGCAGTTACTCGGAGACAAGTGTCTACACCTTC
.	TRBJ2-3	TRBV5-1	.	CASSFPMGTDTQNF	TGCGCCAGCAGTTTCCCCATGGGCACAGATACGCAGAATTTT
few	TRBJ2-6	TRBV5-1	TRBD1	CASSPIFGDSPFSGANVLTF	TGCGCCAGCAGCCCCATCTTCGGGGACAGCCCCTTCTCTGGGGCCAACGTCCTGACTTTC
.	TRBJ1-1	TRBV24-1	TRBD1	CATSETGRTEPFF	TGTGCCACCAGTGAGACAGGGCGTACTGAACCTTTCTTT
.	TRBJ2-2	TRBV30	.	CAWEWTMSTGELFF	TGTGCCTGGGAGTGGACTATGAGCACCGGGGAGCTGTTTTTT
.	TRBJ1-5	TRBV6-6	.	CASSYADGGNQPQHF	TGTGCCAGCAGTTACGCCGACGGGGGAAACCAGCCCCAGCATTTT
.	TRBJ1-4	TRBV20-1	.	CSSSPTGLANEKLFF	TGCAGTTCTAGTCCCACAGGGTTGGCTAATGAAAAACTGTTTTTT
few	TRBJ2-7	TRBV30	.	CAWRDLGAYEQYF	TGTGCCTGGAGGGACCTGGGGGCCTACGAGCAGTACTTC